The 8 T cell receptor beta chains listed next were all sequenced from one sample in a study of PD-1 blockade in classical Hodgkin lymphoma. Repertoires were generated with immunoSEQ multiplex PCR, while TCRdb's copy carries only in-frame clones and drops some. The data show around 15,000 clones, approximately 84% seen once. Sample time point: cycle 4 day 1 (C4D1), after 6 weeks of nivolumab. No patient escaped relapse after autologous stem cell transplantation, and brentuximab vedotin exposure varied. By magnetic negative selection, CD4+ T cells were purified from thawed PBMCs. The sample here was CD4+ T cells from blood, taken before the fourth cycle of nivolumab. These receptors all stem from a human donor with classical Hodgkin lymphoma.

The gene calls are TRBV10-3 and TRBJ2-5; 7 bases align to TRBD2. V gave up 6 bases and J gave up 2 bases; unmatched junction bases: 9. CDR3 size: 15 residues. CDR1 ENHRY and CDR2 SYGVKD come from the germline V gene. In DNA, the CDR3 is TGTGCCATCAGGGGAGCGGGACGGGGGCAAGAGACCCAGTACTTC. Its translation: CAIRGAGRGQETQYF.

CDR3 sequence (DNA): TGTGCCAGCAGTCGAGGGACGGTGGCCTACGAGCAGTACTTC. Protein: CASSRGTVAYEQYF. The chain carries TRBV2 and TRBJ2-7; possibly TRBD1 or TRBD2 for D (5 bases each). Trimming pared 5 bases from V and 2 bases from J, leaving 13 bases between. The CDR3 sequence is 14 residues long. Germline CDR1 reads SNHLY; CDR2 reads FYNNEI.

The sample holds a few counts of this clone. V and J are TRBV5-6 and TRBJ1-6; the D gene is possibly TRBD1 (5 bases). The germline V gene has CDR1 SGHDT and CDR2 YYEEEE. There are 16 residues in the CDR3. Trimming cost V 4 bases and J 7 bases, with 18 bases left between them. The CDR3 DNA reads as TGTGCCAGCAGCAACACGGACCGGGACCCAAATTCACCCCTCCACTTT. Amino acid sequence: CASSNTDRDPNSPLHF.

The chain carries TRBV6-5 and TRBJ2-2; 8 nucleotides match TRBD2. This CDR3 has 15 residues. V gave up 6 bases and J gave up 6 bases; unmatched junction bases: 9. Germline V CDR1 and CDR2: MNHEY, SVGAGI. This CDR3 is CASRNLGRAAGELFF. DNA of the CDR3: TGTGCCAGCAGAAACCTCGGGAGGGCCGCCGGGGAGCTGTTTTTT.

The chain combines TRBV6-7 with TRBJ1-1; unclear D gene. TRBV6-7 falls under the ORF class, with uncertain function. Between the trimmed V and J ends, which lost 6 bases and 2 bases, there was a span of 22 bases. The CDR3 is 17 residues long. CDR3 residues: CASSRGRQILLNTEAFF. DNA of the CDR3: TGTGCCAGCAGCCGAGGCAGGCAGATACTGCTAAACACTGAAGCTTTCTTT.

The chain links TRBV5-1 to TRBJ1-6; no firm D call. Germline assignment: CDR1 SGHRS and CDR2 YFSETQ. Between the trimmed V and J ends, which lost 4 bases and 8 bases, there was a span of 7 bases. The CDR3 spans 12 residues. The CDR3 DNA reads TGCGCCAGCAGCGGGGATTATTCACCCCTCCACTTT. Translated, it gives CASSGDYSPLHF.

The chain is built from TRBV6-6 and TRBJ1-5; the match to TRBD1 covers 8 bases. Germline V gene lookup returns CDR1 MNHNY and CDR2 SVGAGI (reference sequence). With V trimmed by 7 bases and J by 6 bases, 14 bases remained unmatched. The CDR3 totals 16 residues. The DNA of the CDR3 is TGTGCCAGCACCGCGCCCAGGCAGGGGGCCGTTCAGCCCCAGCATTTT. Translation gives CASTAPRQGAVQPQHF.

The chain joins TRBV30 to TRBJ1-1; D remains unclear. This CDR3 is 12 amino acids long. Trimming cost V 4 bases and J 1 base, with 7 bases left between them. Germline CDR1 GTSNPN, CDR2 SVGIG (reference sequence). CDR3 nucleotides: TGTGCCTGGACGTTAGGGAACACTGAAGCTTTCTTT. Translated, it gives CAWTLGNTEAFF.